This is a list of T cell receptor beta chains from one sample in a study of spatial heterogeneity in lung cancer. Using its own MiXCR run on the 5' RACE reads, TCRdb lists one record per CDR3 protein. The sample consists of over 12,000 distinct CDR3 sequences, around 10% of them appearing once. The starting material was PBMCs, obtained at surgery. The receptor source for this set is a male donor with early-stage non-small cell lung cancer. The CDR3 runs from the conserved cysteine through the conserved F or W. Each record gives: clone size, D gene, J gene, V gene, CDR3 protein, CDR3 DNA. D genes are given only for firm matches. Not every row has a clone size; where given, it reads once, few, many or a size class.

- | - | TRBJ2-7 | TRBV6-1 | CASSDPGAGGAYEQYF | TGTGCCAGCAGTGATCCCGGCGCCGGGGGCGCCTACGAGCAGTACTTC
few | - | TRBJ2-7 | TRBV3-1 | CASSQRGFEQYF | TGTGCCAGCAGCCAAAGGGGGTTCGAGCAGTACTTC
many | TRBD1 | TRBJ2-6 | TRBV7-9 | CASGGQGSFWANVLTF | TGTGCCAGCGGCGGACAGGGATCCTTCTGGGCCAACGTCCTGACTTTC
many | - | TRBJ1-1 | TRBV12-3/TRBV12-4 | CASSSLPQGSTEAFF | TGTGCCAGCAGTTCTCTCCCCCAAGGAAGCACTGAAGCTTTCTTT
few | - | TRBJ2-2 | TRBV6-5 | CASRGLLLLSNTGELFF | TGTGCCAGCAGAGGGCTTCTCCTCCTCTCGAACACCGGGGAGCTGTTTTTT
few | TRBD2 | TRBJ2-7 | TRBV20-1 | CSALGLAGLGQYF | TGCAGTGCTTTGGGACTAGCGGGACTCGGACAGTACTTC
many | - | TRBJ2-7 | TRBV2 | CASKPGGPYEQYF | TGTGCCAGCAAGCCCGGTGGCCCCTACGAGCAGTACTTC
- | TRBD1 | TRBJ2-1 | TRBV5-4 | CASSIGQGGVHEQFF | TGTGCCAGCAGCATAGGACAGGGAGGAGTCCATGAGCAGTTCTTC
medium-sized | TRBD1 | TRBJ2-1 | TRBV7-2 | CASSSSGTGYNEQFF | TGTGCCAGCAGCTCGTCCGGGACAGGGTACAATGAGCAGTTCTTC
many | - | TRBJ2-7 | TRBV7-2 | CASSLTGSLYEQYF | TGTGCCAGCAGCTTAACAGGGTCCCTCTACGAGCAGTACTTC
many | TRBD2 | TRBJ2-1 | TRBV2 | CASTRVASGYNEQFF | TGTGCCAGCACCCGAGTGGCTAGCGGCTACAATGAGCAGTTCTTC
few | - | TRBJ2-7 | TRBV6-5 | CASSYSQGPYEQYF | TGTGCCAGCAGTTACTCCCAGGGACCCTACGAGCAGTACTTC
many | TRBD2 | TRBJ2-3 | TRBV29-1 | CSGRAGVTTDTQYF | TGCAGCGGGCGAGCGGGAGTGACGACAGATACGCAGTATTTT
many | TRBD1 | TRBJ1-2 | TRBV3-1 | CASSTGVASGYTF | TGTGCCAGCAGCACAGGGGTAGCAAGTGGCTACACCTTC
many | TRBD2 | TRBJ2-3 | TRBV12-3/TRBV12-4 | CASTPVAGGGDTQYF | TGTGCCAGCACCCCTGTAGCGGGAGGTGGAGATACGCAGTATTTT
many | TRBD2 | TRBJ2-2 | TRBV7-3 | CASSLMAGGDTGELFF | TGTGCCAGCAGCTTAATGGCGGGAGGGGACACCGGGGAGCTGTTTTTT
many | - | TRBJ1-2 | TRBV6-5 | CASSYTSNYGYTF | TGTGCCAGCAGTTACACCTCAAACTATGGCTACACCTTC
many | - | TRBJ2-7 | TRBV5-4 | CASSLDSEQYF | TGTGCCAGCAGCTTGGACTCCGAGCAGTACTTC
few | TRBD1 | TRBJ2-3 | TRBV20-1 | CSAGRGSDTQYF | TGCAGTGCTGGCAGGGGGTCCGATACGCAGTATTTT
medium-sized | - | TRBJ1-1 | TRBV4-1 | CASSPRRSAGTEAFF | TGCGCCAGCAGCCCTCGCAGGAGCGCGGGCACTGAAGCTTTCTTT
many | - | TRBJ2-1 | TRBV5-1 | CASMRSGNSYNEQFF | TGCGCCAGCATGAGGTCAGGTAACTCCTACAATGAGCAGTTCTTC
medium-sized | TRBD2 | TRBJ2-3 | TRBV7-9 | CASSWPRTSGRDVGTDTQYF | TGTGCCAGCAGCTGGCCGAGGACTAGCGGGAGAGATGTAGGCACAGATACGCAGTATTTT
many | TRBD2 | TRBJ2-3 | TRBV28 | CASSFLAATDTQYF | TGTGCCAGCAGTTTTCTAGCGGCGACAGATACGCAGTATTTT
many | - | TRBJ2-7 | TRBV4-2 | CASSQQTHEQYF | TGTGCCAGCAGCCAACAAACTCACGAGCAGTACTTC
large | - | TRBJ1-5 | TRBV19 | CASSIAGNQPQHF | TGTGCCAGTAGTATTGCTGGCAATCAGCCCCAGCATTTT
- | - | TRBJ1-2 | TRBV7-9 | CASIGHVNYGYTF | TGTGCCAGCATCGGACACGTAAACTATGGCTACACCTTC
many | TRBD2 | TRBJ2-7 | TRBV12-3/TRBV12-4 | CASSRGTSGRYEQYF | TGTGCCAGCAGCCGTGGGACTAGCGGGAGATACGAGCAGTACTTC
- | - | TRBJ1-2 | TRBV4-1 | CASSLRAPRGNYGYTF | TGCGCCAGCAGCCTTCGTGCTCCGAGGGGGAACTATGGCTACACCTTC
- | - | TRBJ1-1 | TRBV6-1 | CASSAGQGRTEAFF | TGTGCCAGCAGTGCTGGGCAGGGTCGCACTGAAGCTTTCTTT
- | - | TRBJ2-3 | TRBV29-1 | CSVAQTGSTDTQYF | TGCAGCGTTGCCCAAACTGGGAGCACAGATACGCAGTATTTT
many | - | TRBJ2-1 | TRBV20-1 | CSARDWGYEQFF | TGCAGTGCTAGAGATTGGGGTTATGAGCAGTTCTTC
many | - | TRBJ2-5 | TRBV2 | CASSAGLETQYF | TGTGCCAGCAGTGCTGGGTTGGAGACCCAGTACTTC
many | - | TRBJ2-3 | TRBV11-3 | CASSRHPADTQYF | TGTGCCAGCAGCCGCCATCCCGCAGATACGCAGTATTTT
many | - | TRBJ2-3 | TRBV2 | CASRSGQSTDTQYF | TGTGCCAGCAGATCAGGACAGTCCACAGATACGCAGTATTTT
many | - | TRBJ2-1 | TRBV20-1 | CSARGTFDEQFF | TGCAGTGCTAGGGGCACCTTCGATGAGCAGTTCTTC
- | - | TRBJ1-4 | TRBV12-3/TRBV12-4 | CASSWGGLPNEKLFF | TGTGCCAGCAGTTGGGGCGGGTTACCTAATGAAAAACTGTTTTTT
many | TRBD2 | TRBJ2-1 | TRBV7-3 | CASSPLLGGSGNEQFF | TGTGCCAGCAGCCCTCTCCTCGGCGGGAGTGGCAATGAGCAGTTCTTC
many | - | TRBJ2-5 | TRBV6-2/TRBV6-3 | CASSFVRAQQETQYF | TGTGCCAGCAGTTTTGTGAGGGCACAGCAAGAGACCCAGTACTTC
many | - | TRBJ2-3 | TRBV6-5 | CASSYSTVEVLDTQYF | TGTGCCAGCAGTTACTCGACGGTGGAGGTTCTAGATACGCAGTATTTT
few | TRBD2 | TRBJ2-1 | TRBV7-2 | CASRSGTSGYNEQFF | TGTGCCAGCAGATCCGGGACTAGCGGTTACAATGAGCAGTTCTTC
medium-sized | TRBD1 | TRBJ2-7 | TRBV29-1 | CSVPGQGTYEQYF | TGCAGCGTCCCGGGACAGGGGACCTACGAGCAGTACTTC
many | TRBD1 | TRBJ2-1 | TRBV7-9 | CASSSPPAGTGYDEQFF | TGTGCCAGCAGCTCGCCACCCGCCGGGACAGGGTATGATGAGCAGTTCTTC